The sequence of this T cell receptor beta chain was determined in a study of blood T cell repertoires in COVID-19. Germline assignment: CDR1 LGHDT and CDR2 YNNKEL (reference sequence). This CDR3 has 15 amino acids. V was trimmed by 2 bases and J by 2 bases, leaving 13 bases between them. Repertoires were generated with immunoSEQ multiplex PCR, while TCRdb's copy carries only in-frame clones and drops some. Of about 270,000 clones in the sample, about 87% are singletons; the top ten hold roughly 8.6%. This TCR was sampled from a human donor in a cohort sampled during active COVID-19. Material for sequencing was peripheral blood. The rearrangement joins TRBV3-1 (or the pseudogene TRBV3-2) to TRBJ2-7; tentative D call: TRBD1 (6 bases). DNA of the CDR3: TGTGCCAGCAGCCAACAATGGGACACCGCCTACGAGCAGTACTTC. Translated, it gives CASSQQWDTAYEQYF.